This record looks at one TCR beta chain sequence and its context. No antigen is known for it. The sample is drawn from a study of radiotherapy plus CTLA-4 blockade in lung cancer. About the study: For around 18% of patients, objective responses occurred, and 30% to 35% had disease control.

Study-wide results and limits: Alongside interferon-beta, early blood T cell clone dynamics were reportedly the best predictor of response. An expansion of tumor-derived TCR clones occurred in blood after radiotherapy plus ipilimumab.

Trimming at V came to 6 bases and at J to 2 bases, leaving 8 bases not matched to a gene. CDR3 length: 15 residues. Per germline, CDR1 SGHRS and CDR2 YFSETQ. The data were produced by immunoSEQ multiplex PCR, yet TCRdb's version contains in-frame clones alone and is incomplete. The sample yields 55,000 to 80,000 clones, roughly 91% seen once. The input for sequencing was peripheral blood, taken from a patient treated with radiotherapy plus ipilimumab. The source of this sequence is a human donor with non-small cell lung cancer that progressed on radiotherapy plus ipilimumab. The chain couples TRBV5-1 to TRBJ2-1, with 7 bases lining up with TRBD2. CDR3 DNA sequence: TGCGCCAGCAAGGGTGCCGGGACTACCTACAATGAGCAGTTCTTC. Translation: CASKGAGTTYNEQFF.